One and the same sample provided the 19 T cell receptor beta chains below, sequenced in a study of Graves' ophthalmopathy and Graves' hyperthyroidism. RNA served as the template for amplifying TCR beta CDR3 regions. HTBI primers were used in a first-round RT-PCR, which preceded a second-round multiplex PCR. TCRdb called the multiplex PCR reads again in MiXCR, with one record for every CDR3 protein. The sample has about 370,000 distinct CDR3 sequences, 17% seen once. Sequencing input: peripheral blood. The source is an adult woman with stable Graves' hyperthyroidism.

This clonotype was seen many times. The rearrangement links TRBV29-1 to TRBJ1-1; possible D gene TRBD1, 6 bases. V was clipped by 3 bases and J by 11 bases, with 13 bases between them. The CDR3 has 11 residues. CDR1 is SQVTM and CDR2 is ANQGSEA in the germline V gene. This CDR3 reads CSVEAGVGAFF. The CDR3 DNA follows: TGCAGCGTTGAGGCAGGGGTTGGCGCTTTCTTT.

The V call is TRBV7-9, the J call TRBJ1-1; D is perhaps TRBD1 (5 bases). Germline values: CDR1 SEHNR, CDR2 FQNEAQ (reference sequence). V was clipped by 5 bases and J by 5 bases, with 15 bases between them. The CDR3 runs to 14 residues. CDR3 amino acids: CASSPSGEETEAFF. The CDR3 DNA reads TGTGCCAGCAGCCCGTCGGGGGAGGAGACTGAAGCTTTCTTT. Based on the CDR3 plus reference TRBV7-9 and TRBJ1-1, the full variable domain is DTGVSQNPRHKITKRGQNVTFRCDPISEHNRLYWYRQTLGQGPEFLTYFQNEAQLEKSRLLSDRFSAERPKGSFSTLEIQRTEQGDSAMYLCASSPSGEETEAFFGQGTRLTVV.

For the CDR3, the DNA is TGTGCCAGCAGCTTAGAAGCTAGCGGGAACACCGGGGAGCTGTTTTTT. This codes for CASSLEASGNTGELFF. The gene calls are TRBV7-8 and TRBJ2-2, with TRBD2 matching 7 bases. J was trimmed by 1 base and V by 1 base; bases with no gene match: 3. The germline gives CDR1 SGHVS, CDR2 FQNEAQ. The CDR3 spans 16 residues.

Many counts were recorded for this clonotype. The chain combines TRBV24-1 with TRBJ2-2, with a possible D match to TRBD2 (6 bases). Between the trimmed V and J ends, which lost 10 bases and 1 base, there was a span of 15 bases. Germline V gene sequence: CDR1 KGHDR, CDR2 SFDVKD. The CDR3 has 15 residues. CDR3 sequence reads: CATSPGGLNTGELFF. The DNA for the CDR3 is TGTGCCACTAGCCCCGGGGGATTGAACACCGGGGAGCTGTTTTTT.

This clonotype was seen ten or more times. This chain connects TRBV20-1 to TRBJ2-7; possibly TRBD2 for D (6 bases). CDR1 DFQATT and CDR2 SNEGSKA come from the germline V gene (reference sequence). The CDR3 is 12 amino acids. With 3 bases removed from V and 0 bases from J, the gap between germline ends came to 6 bases. The CDR3 DNA reads as TGCAGTGCTAGGGACTACTCCTACGAGCAGTACTTC. Translation gives CSARDYSYEQYF.

There are many counts of this clonotype. The chain employs TRBV27 and TRBJ2-7, with TRBD2 matching over 12 bases. Losses at the gene ends were 5 bases for V and 5 bases for J; bases not matched to a gene: 7. The CDR3 is made up of 15 amino acids. Germline CDR1 and CDR2: MNHEY and SMNVEV (reference sequence). The CDR3 DNA is TGTGCCAGCAGTCCGGGACTAGCGGGTTACAACGAGCAGTACTTC. Protein product: CASSPGLAGYNEQYF.

This clonotype was counted many times. The V gene is TRBV6-2 or TRBV6-3, the J gene TRBJ2-7; 11 bases line up with TRBD2. The CDR3 is 19 residues long. J gave up 5 bases and V 6 bases, and 21 bases lay outside the gene matches. Germline V gives CDR1 MNHEY, CDR2 SVGEGT. CDR3 sequence reads: CASSYWIGSSGRLKDEQYF. CDR3 sequence (DNA): TGTGCCAGCAGCTATTGGATTGGGTCTAGCGGGAGGCTGAAGGACGAGCAGTACTTC.

The chain is built from TRBV30 and TRBJ1-2, with D perhaps matching TRBD1 (5 bases). Trimming left V 4 bases short and J 6 bases short, with 18 bases between. The CDR3 loop spans 14 amino acids. Germline CDR1 and CDR2: GTSNPN and SVGIG (reference sequence). DNA of the CDR3: TGTGCCTGGACCCAGGGTTGGTCCTTTAATGGCTACACCTTC. Its protein product is CAWTQGWSFNGYTF.

In this sample, this clonotype turned up many times. The chain employs TRBV28 and TRBJ2-2, with 9 positions matching TRBD1. Germline V gene sequence: CDR1 MDHEN, CDR2 SYDVKM. J gave up 3 bases and V 2 bases, and 4 bases lay outside the gene matches. The CDR3 spans 16 residues. The CDR3 DNA reads TGTGCCAGCAGTTTAAACAACAGGGGGCACACCGGGGAGCTGTTTTTT. It translates to CASSLNNRGHTGELFF. Variable domain in full (rest from reference TRBV28 and TRBJ2-2): DVKVTQSSRYLVKRTGEKVFLECVQDMDHENMFWYRQDPGLGLRLIYFSYDVKMKEKGDIPEGYSVSREKKERFSLILESASTNQTSMYLCASSLNNRGHTGELFFGEGSRLTVL.

This clonotype was counted many times. The DNA for the CDR3 is TGCGCCAGCAGCCGTGGGGGGCCAGACACTGAAGCTTTCTTT. Translation: CASSRGGPDTEAFF. V gene TRBV4-3 combines with J gene TRBJ1-1, with D possibly TRBD1 on 6 matching bases. Trimming removed 4 bases at V and 3 bases at J, with 12 bases between. The CDR3 contains 14 residues. Germline values: CDR1 LGHNA, CDR2 YSLEER.

This clonotype was counted ten times or more. This clone may be a read error of a much larger clone one base away. The chain uses TRBV28 and TRBJ1-1; D not certain. There are 11 residues in the CDR3. Germline V gene sequence: CDR1 MDHEN, CDR2 SYDVKM. The CDR3 loop is CASSSTAEASF. CDR3 sequence (DNA): TGTGCCAGCAGTTCGACGGCTGAAGCTTCCTTT.

The V call is TRBV20-1, the J call TRBJ2-7; 7 bases map to TRBD2. The CDR3 is made up of 12 amino acids. CDR1 is DFQATT, CDR2 SNEGSKA, per germline (reference sequence). V shed 3 bases, J shed 9 bases, and the junction held 8 bases outside the gene matches. The CDR3 loop is CSASSRGGWQYF. CDR3 nucleotides: TGCAGTGCTAGCAGCCGGGGAGGGTGGCAGTACTTC.

In this sample, this clonotype turned up many times. The chain recombines TRBV28 with TRBJ1-6, with D hard to call. The germline V and J ends were trimmed by 7 bases and 0 bases, with 10 bases remaining between them. In germline, CDR1 is MDHEN, CDR2 SYDVKM. The CDR3 contains 15 residues. CDR3: CASTRAASYNSPLHF. The CDR3 bases are TGTGCCAGCACCCGGGCGGCCTCCTATAATTCACCCCTCCACTTT.

This clonotype was counted ten times or more. The J gene is TRBJ2-7, the V gene TRBV12-5, with D perhaps TRBD1 or TRBD2 (5 bases each). V was shortened by 7 bases and J by 3 bases, with 28 bases between the two germline ends. The germline CDR1 and CDR2 sequences are LGHNT and FRNRAP. The CDR3 runs to 18 residues. In DNA, the CDR3 is TGTGCTAGTGTGTTTATCTTTGAACCCGCACGGGGCGACTACGAGCAGTACTTC. Its translation: CASVFIFEPARGDYEQYF. Looking up the rest from reference TRBV12-5 and TRBJ2-7 gives the full variable domain: DARVTQTPRHKVTEMGQEVTMRCQPILGHNTVFWYRQTMMQGLELLAYFRNRAPLDDSGMPKDRFSAEMPDATLATLKIQPSEPRDSAVYFCASVFIFEPARGDYEQYFGPGTRLTVT.

At least ten counts were recorded for this clonotype. The chain carries TRBV19 and TRBJ1-1; possibly TRBD1 for D (5 bases). The CDR3 spans 14 residues. Trimming took 6 bases from V and 3 from J, leaving 14 bases between them. Germline CDR1 is LNHDA and CDR2 is SQIVND (reference sequence). This CDR3 reads CASRKDRGYTEAFF. The CDR3 nucleotides read TGTGCCAGTAGAAAAGACCGGGGCTACACTGAAGCTTTCTTT.

V usage is TRBV6-4 and J usage is TRBJ1-2; D gene ambiguous. CDR3 length: 12 residues. V shed 2 bases and J shed 6 bases, with 7 bases lying between them. The germline V gene has CDR1 MRHNA and CDR2 SNTAGT. Here the CDR3 DNA reads TGTGCCAGCAGTGACGACCGGCATGGCTACACCTTC. Its protein is CASSDDRHGYTF.

This clonotype appeared a few times. The CDR3 DNA reads TGTGCCAGCAGCTTGGGACTAGCGGGGAGGAGATACGAGCAGTACTTC. Translating it yields CASSLGLAGRRYEQYF. The V gene is TRBV11-2, the J gene TRBJ2-7, with TRBD2 matching 13 bases. The CDR3 has 16 residues. Germline CDR1 and CDR2: SGHAT and FQNNGV. Trimming at V came to 3 bases and at J to 4 bases, leaving 6 bases not matched to a gene.

This clonotype was seen repeatedly, ten times or more. V gene TRBV27 combines with J gene TRBJ2-7, with 8 bases fitting TRBD1. The trim removed 2 bases at V and 2 bases at J, leaving 8 bases unmatched. The CDR3 covers 16 residues. Germline loops: CDR1 MNHEY, CDR2 SMNVEV (reference sequence). The CDR3 DNA follows: TGTGCCAGCAGTTTAAGTGCAGGGGGCAAAACCTACGAGCAGTACTTC. Its translation is CASSLSAGGKTYEQYF.

Ten or more counts support this clonotype. The chain combines TRBV29-1 with TRBJ2-7; possible D gene TRBD2, 6 bases. Germline CDR1 and CDR2: SQVTM and ANQGSEA. Trimming removed 7 bases at V and 3 bases at J, with 16 bases between. The CDR3 runs to 13 residues. The CDR3 bases are TGCAGCGCGGGGGACGCAGATATCTACGAGCAGTACTTC. Translation: CSAGDADIYEQYF.